Shown below are 24 T cell receptor beta chains from a single sample sequenced in a study of vaccination effects on CD4 cells after COVID-19. Upon completion of 10 to 11 days in culture, CD4+ T cells were isolated. Their target antigens are unknown. The assay was immunoSEQ multiplex PCR, and TCRdb's table has in-frame clones only and misses some. The sample yields 45,000 or so clones, around 76% seen once. This specimen was CD4+ T cells from PBMCs cultured without peptide, taken before COVID-19 vaccination. These TCRs come from a human donor who had a prior SARS-CoV-2 infection.

The table lists this clone with a count of one. The V and J genes are TRBV7-9 and TRBJ2-5; 15 nucleotides line up with TRBD2. The CDR3 contains 17 residues. Germline-derived CDR1 and CDR2 are SEHNR and FQNEAQ (reference sequence). J gave up 1 base and V 3 bases, and 3 bases lay outside the gene matches. The CDR3: CASSLGTSGRSQETQYF. The CDR3 DNA follows: TGTGCCAGCAGCTTGGGGACTAGCGGGAGGTCCCAAGAGACCCAGTACTTC.

The genes are TRBV20-1 and TRBJ2-3; D is unresolved. The V end lost 4 bases, the J end lost 4 bases, and 6 bases lay between the germline ends. This CDR3 contains 11 residues. Germline-derived CDR1 and CDR2 are DFQATT and SNEGSKA (reference sequence). The CDR3 loop reads CSANHADTQYF. The CDR3 DNA is TGCAGTGCTAATCACGCAGATACGCAGTATTTT.

The chain carries TRBV11-3 and TRBJ1-1; 7 bases are a match to TRBD1. The CDR3 length is 15 residues. Germline CDR1 reads SGHNT; CDR2 reads YENEEA. After removal of 5 bases from V and 0 bases from J, the junction contained 6 bases not matched to a gene. The CDR3 protein is CASSLGQVLNTEAFF. The CDR3 DNA is TGTGCCAGCAGCCTCGGACAGGTTCTGAACACTGAAGCTTTCTTT.

The rearrangement uses TRBV6-4 and TRBJ1-2; D is possibly TRBD1 (5 bases). Between the trimmed V and J ends, which lost 4 bases and 2 bases, there was a span of 20 bases. The germline gives CDR1 MRHNA, CDR2 SNTAGT. The CDR3 is made up of 17 amino acids. CDR3 bases: TGTGCCAGCAGTGCCCGGGGAGGGACGGATTGGAACTATGGCTACACCTTC. Translating gives CASSARGGTDWNYGYTF.

This clone was observed a handful of times. The chain uses TRBV19 and TRBJ2-1, with 10 bases aligning to TRBD2. The germline V gene has CDR1 LNHDA and CDR2 SQIVND (reference sequence). The CDR3 consists of 13 residues. The V gene end was trimmed by 4 bases and the J gene end by 7 bases; junction bases not matched to a gene: 1. The CDR3, as DNA: TGTGCCAGTAGTAAACTAGCGGGGAATGAGCAGTTCTTC. Protein sequence: CASSKLAGNEQFF.

V gene TRBV2 combines with J gene TRBJ1-6; D possibly corresponds to TRBD1 (6 bases). The V end lost 6 bases, the J end lost 13 bases, and 22 bases lay between the germline ends. The CDR3 is 15 residues long. Per germline, CDR1 SNHLY and CDR2 FYNNEI. CDR3 coding DNA: TGTGCCAGCAGCCCCAGGGAAGGGGGGCGGGGGCCCCTCCACTTT. Translated, it gives CASSPREGGRGPLHF.

This chain links TRBV2 with TRBJ2-5, with D possibly being TRBD2 (6 bases). The ends were cut back, 3 bases at V and 4 bases at J, with 18 bases in the middle. The germline gives CDR1 SNHLY, CDR2 FYNNEI. CDR3 length: 16 residues. The DNA of the CDR3 is TGTGCCAGCAGTGATGGGGCGGGGCCTGGGGGAGAGACCCAGTACTTC. Its translation: CASSDGAGPGGETQYF. The entire variable domain, with the rest obtained from reference TRBV2 and TRBJ2-5, is as follows: EPEVTQTPSHQVTQMGQEVILRCVPISNHLYFYWYRQILGQKVEFLVSFYNNEISEKSEIFDDQFSVERPDGSNFTLKIRSTKLEDSAMYFCASSDGAGPGGETQYFGPGTRLLVL.

The genes are TRBV2 and TRBJ1-5, with D possibly matching TRBD1 (6 bases). Trimming shortened V by 8 bases and J by 2 bases, and 16 bases separated the two germline ends. This CDR3 region has 15 residues. From germline, CDR1 is SNHLY and CDR2 FYNNEI. CDR3 residues: CASCGDRQGNQPQHF. The CDR3 DNA is TGTGCCAGCTGCGGTGACCGACAGGGCAATCAGCCCCAGCATTTT.

V is TRBV28 and J is TRBJ1-4, with 7 nucleotides matching TRBD1. Germline CDR1 and CDR2: MDHEN and SYDVKM. The CDR3 loop spans 14 amino acids. The V and J ends lost 3 bases and 7 bases, in that order; junction bases with no gene match: 5. The DNA for the CDR3 is TGTGCCAGCAGTTTCACAGGGGACGGTGAAAAACTGTTTTTT. Protein sequence: CASSFTGDGEKLFF. Full variable domain (rest looked up from reference TRBV28 and TRBJ1-4): DVKVTQSSRYLVKRTGEKVFLECVQDMDHENMFWYRQDPGLGLRLIYFSYDVKMKEKGDIPEGYSVSREKKERFSLILESASTNQTSMYLCASSFTGDGEKLFFGSGTQLSVL.

The genes are TRBV5-1 and TRBJ1-1, with a weak D call TRBD1 (6 bases). Germline V gives CDR1 SGHRS, CDR2 YFSETQ. The CDR3 runs to 16 residues. Deletions cut 1 base from V and 0 bases from J, with 13 bases between. The CDR3 region is CASSLMPGAMNTEAFF. DNA for the CDR3: TGCGCCAGCAGCTTGATGCCAGGGGCGATGAACACTGAAGCTTTCTTT.

The rearrangement joins TRBV7-2 to TRBJ2-7; D possibly corresponds to TRBD1 (6 bases). Trimming stripped 2 bases from V and 7 bases from J, with 15 bases between. This CDR3 has 14 residues. Looked up from germline, CDR1 is SGHTA and CDR2 is FQGNSA. CDR3 protein: CASSLYGQSEEQYF. CDR3 sequence (DNA): TGTGCCAGCAGCTTATACGGACAGTCGGAAGAGCAGTACTTC.

In this sample, this clone turned up once. The chain recombines TRBV5-1 with TRBJ2-3, with D hard to call. This CDR3 spans 11 amino acids. Germline CDR1 SGHRS, CDR2 YFSETQ. V lost 7 bases and J 3 bases, leaving 6 bases between the germline ends. The CDR3 protein is CASRETDTQYF. The CDR3 DNA reads TGCGCCAGCCGAGAAACAGATACGCAGTATTTT.

The rearrangement links TRBV19 to TRBJ1-6; tentatively, D is TRBD1 (5 bases). This CDR3 region has 15 residues. Germline CDR1 is LNHDA and CDR2 is SQIVND (reference sequence). The V and J ends lost 3 bases and 11 bases respectively, with 17 bases between them. The CDR3 here is CASSIPGTGYAPLHF. Here the CDR3 DNA reads TGTGCCAGTAGTATCCCTGGGACTGGGTACGCACCCCTCCACTTT.

The chain carries TRBV14 and TRBJ2-7, with 9 bases identical to TRBD1. The CDR3 has 13 residues. Per the germline V gene, CDR1 is SGHDN and CDR2 is FVKESK. Trimming took 5 bases from V and 6 from J; bases not matched to a gene: 5. CDR3 DNA sequence: TGTGCCAGCAGCTGGGACAGGGAGACCGAGCAGTACTTC. As protein: CASSWDRETEQYF.

This chain joins TRBV5-1 and TRBJ1-2; the D gene is possibly TRBD1 (5 bases). The CDR3 contains 16 residues. Germline values: CDR1 SGHRS, CDR2 YFSETQ. Trimming removed 1 base from V and 4 bases from J, with 17 bases in between. CDR3 region: CASSLMGTAAGYGYTF. The CDR3, as DNA: TGCGCCAGCAGCTTGATGGGGACTGCGGCCGGCTATGGCTACACCTTC.

The table lists this clone with a few counts. The rearrangement joins TRBV21-1 to TRBJ2-7. TRBV21-1 is deemed a pseudogene. The CDR3 has 14 residues. CDR3 loop: CASSAPEDTYEQYF. DNA of the CDR3: TGTGCCAGCAGCGCCCCGGAGGACACCTACGAGCAGTACTTC.

This clone appeared a single time. This chain uses TRBV28 with TRBJ2-2; 8 nucleotides agree with TRBD2. Germline trimming cut 6 bases from V and 3 bases from J; bases unmatched to any gene: 6. The CDR3 consists of 15 residues. Germline V CDR1 and CDR2: MDHEN, SYDVKM. Here the CDR3 DNA reads TGTGCCAGCAGCTCGGGGGGGGTAGACACCGGGGAGCTGTTTTTT. Translation: CASSSGGVDTGELFF. Together with reference TRBV28 and TRBJ2-2, the CDR3 gives the full variable domain: DVKVTQSSRYLVKRTGEKVFLECVQDMDHENMFWYRQDPGLGLRLIYFSYDVKMKEKGDIPEGYSVSREKKERFSLILESASTNQTSMYLCASSSGGVDTGELFFGEGSRLTVL.

The chain joins TRBV18 to TRBJ2-5; the D gene is possibly TRBD2 (6 bases). Between the trimmed V and J ends, which lost 5 bases and 4 bases, there was a span of 17 bases. The germline CDR1 and CDR2 sequences are KGHSH and LQKENI. The CDR3 has 15 residues. CDR3: CASSTNSGSGETQYF. CDR3 coding DNA: TGTGCCAGCTCAACCAACAGCGGGTCCGGAGAGACCCAGTACTTC.

The CDR3 DNA reads as TGTGCCAGCAGCTTAGTCGGTCCAAGGGAAGCTTTCTTT. The encoded protein is CASSLVGPREAFF. V and J are TRBV11-3 and TRBJ1-1; no firm D call. The CDR3 contains 13 residues. The V gene's germline CDR1 is SGHNT and CDR2 YENEEA. V lost 1 base and J 8 bases, leaving 11 bases between the germline ends.

The V gene is TRBV5-4, the J gene TRBJ1-3; 8 nucleotides agree with TRBD1. Trimming removed 5 bases from V and 8 bases from J; junction bases left unmatched: 6. Germline CDR1 is SGHNT and CDR2 is YYREEE (reference sequence). The CDR3 contains 13 residues. The CDR3 region is CASRTQGGDTIYF. CDR3 DNA sequence: TGTGCCAGCAGGACACAGGGGGGGGACACCATATATTTT.

In the case of this clone: Relative to the germline gene, one junction end is altered; a read error may explain this. This sequence joins TRBV9 and TRBJ2-4; weak D call: TRBD2 (6 bases). CDR1 SGDLS and CDR2 YYNGEE come from the germline V gene. This CDR3 is built from 13 residues. The CDR3 loop is CASSIEKGDSQHF. CDR3 in DNA: TGTGCCAGCAGCATTGAAAAAGGGGACTCCCAGCACTTC.

The chain employs TRBV15 and TRBJ2-3; 7 bases match TRBD2. Germline CDR1 LNHNV, CDR2 YYDKDF (reference sequence). The CDR3 has 15 amino acids. The V gene end was trimmed by 2 bases and the J gene end by 2 bases; junction bases not matched to a gene: 4. Here the CDR3 DNA reads TGTGCCACCAGCAGACGGCGGGAGCACACAGATACGCAGTATTTT. It specifies CATSRRREHTDTQYF.

This clone showed up just a few times. The J gene is TRBJ2-1, the V gene TRBV5-1, with D tentatively TRBD2 (5 bases). Germline V gene lookup returns CDR1 SGHRS and CDR2 YFSETQ. The CDR3 consists of 15 residues. Trimming stripped 2 bases from V and 0 bases from J, with 9 bases between. The CDR3 loop is CASSFYGSSYNEQFF. Here the CDR3 DNA reads TGCGCCAGCAGCTTCTATGGGAGCTCCTACAATGAGCAGTTCTTC.

This chain uses TRBV4-2 with TRBJ2-3; 12 bases agree with TRBD1. Germline-derived CDR1 and CDR2 are LGHNA and YNFKEQ. CDR3 length equals 18 residues. The trim removed 4 bases at V and 1 base at J, leaving 9 bases unmatched. The CDR3 region has the DNA TGTGCCAGCAGCCGCCGGGACAGGGGGCGCGGTGGCACAGATACGCAGTATTTT. Encoded protein: CASSRRDRGRGGTDTQYF.